This TCR beta chain was captured by sequencing in a study of cytomegalovirus exposure and HLA in healthy donors listed by TCRdb under 2017. Background for the entire study: A later analysis indicated that the roughly 130 validation repertoires were generated on the platform also employed for the roughly 730 repertoires of the first cohort. Besides the first cohort of 500 to 700 subjects, a separate validation cohort made up of over a hundred different subjects was used. To predict cytomegalovirus infection status, the study brought together high-throughput TCR immunosequencing, statistical association of individual TCRs with disease status, and machine learning. The aim of the study was to test whether cataloging public T cell receptors could identify signatures of past pathogen exposure. The paper as a whole reports these results and caveats: Most TCR sequences were seen in very few donors, while some public TCRs were found in many individuals. The study gave a list of about 150 TCR beta chains associated with cytomegalovirus. In vitro tests confirmed that a few of the cytomegalovirus-associated TCR beta chains recognize cytomegalovirus antigens. In a later analysis, TCRs clustered in the first cohort were found to also tend to co-occur in the approximately 110 validation repertoires, with 90% to 95% of cluster scores above 0. All 120 or so repertoires were used to score co-occurrence in the validation cohort in a later analysis, because that analysis had no HLA typing for the cohort. In both the original and validation cohorts, the classifier was reported to diagnose cytomegalovirus status with high specificity and sensitivity. The authors suggested that the approach could potentially be extended to other disease states and immunological phenotypes.

Per the germline V gene (reference sequence), LNHNV is the CDR1 and YYDKDF is the CDR2. Including cysteine and phenylalanine, the CDR3 has 17 amino acids. Only CDR3 DNA remains: 51 bases, in frame from the first base. V ends up 3 bases short and J 7 bases short, with an unmatched junction base count of 13. The donors belonged to the validation cohort of roughly 120 subjects, which was separate from the approximately 610-subject first cohort. A remark on this clone: Which antigen it targets is not known. Qualities for individual bases were not recorded, and no much larger clone is one base off.

The library was produced with the immunoSEQ multiplex PCR assay. In the source study's methods: To diagnose cytomegalovirus status from the catalog of TCR beta chain sequences, a statistical classification framework was built. This immuneACCESS table, as held by TCRdb, lists in-frame sequences with V and J called but not all clones. Of the missing ones, under half trace to an unresolved V gene in checked studies; the others have no known cause. V, J and clone size derive from that table, while D and trimming were established from the DNA sequence. Counted in this sample were more than 120,000 clones; roughly 87% of them appeared once. The ten largest make up 4.5% of the sample.

Sequencing was performed on PBMCs. The source is a man aged 18 to 29 in good health and CMV-seropositive. The chain uses TRBV15 and TRBJ2-3; TRBD2 matches 10 bases in the middle. The nucleotide sequence is given as TGTGCCACCAGCAGGGACCCCAGCGGGGGGGAAGGAAATACGCAGTATTTT. It translates to CATSRDPSGGEGNTQYF.